This TCR beta chain was recovered during a study of spatial heterogeneity in lung cancer. About the study: There were approximately 69 donors, all of them untreated patients with early-stage non-small cell lung cancer. Mean representation of each unique TCR and UMI combination in the raw reads exceeded nine occurrences.

Whole-study findings and limits: Among blood samples, ubiquitous expanded tumor TCRs appeared more at resection than at follow-up.

Germline CDR1 reads DFQATT; CDR2 reads SNEGSKA (reference sequence). The V gene lost 3 bases and the J gene lost 3 bases, with 14 bases spanning the gap. There are 14 residues in the CDR3. Time point given: blood at routine non-recurrence follow-up after resection. Points on this clonotype: Its antigen remains unknown.

TCRdb recomputed calls from the 5' RACE reads with MiXCR, one row per CDR3 protein. The sample has 85,000 to 100,000 distinct CDR3 sequences, roughly a fifth seen once. The sequence derives from a male donor with early-stage non-small cell lung cancer. Sample: PBMCs, taken at follow-up. The chain is built from TRBV20-1 and TRBJ1-1, with D unresolved. The chain's CDR3 is CSASDTAGYTEAFF. The CDR3 DNA sequence: TGCAGTGCTAGCGACACGGCTGGGTACACTGAAGCTTTCTTT.